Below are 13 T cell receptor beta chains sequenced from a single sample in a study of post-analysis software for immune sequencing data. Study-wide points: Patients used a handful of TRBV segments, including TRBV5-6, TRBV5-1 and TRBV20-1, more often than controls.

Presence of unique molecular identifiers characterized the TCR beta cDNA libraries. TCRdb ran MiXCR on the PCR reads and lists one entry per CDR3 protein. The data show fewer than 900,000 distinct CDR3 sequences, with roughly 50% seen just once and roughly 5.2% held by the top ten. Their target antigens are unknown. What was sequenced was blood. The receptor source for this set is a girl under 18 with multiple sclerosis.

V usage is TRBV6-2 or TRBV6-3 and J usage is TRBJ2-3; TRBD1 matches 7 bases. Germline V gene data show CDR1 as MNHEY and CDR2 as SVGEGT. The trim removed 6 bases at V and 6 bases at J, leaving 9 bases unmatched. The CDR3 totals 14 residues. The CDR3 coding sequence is TGTGCCAGCAGCCGAGACAGGGTTTCGGATACGCAGTATTTT. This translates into CASSRDRVSDTQYF.

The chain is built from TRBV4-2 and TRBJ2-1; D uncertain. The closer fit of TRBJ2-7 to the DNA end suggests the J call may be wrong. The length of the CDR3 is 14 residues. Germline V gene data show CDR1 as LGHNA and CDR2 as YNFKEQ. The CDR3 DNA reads TGTGCCAGCAGCCAAGGAAAGGGTGGGTCCGAGCAGTACTTC. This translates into CASSQGKGGSEQYF.

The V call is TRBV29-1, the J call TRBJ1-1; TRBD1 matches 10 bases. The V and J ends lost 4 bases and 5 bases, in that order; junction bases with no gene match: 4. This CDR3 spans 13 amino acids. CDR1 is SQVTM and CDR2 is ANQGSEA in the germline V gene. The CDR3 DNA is TGCAGCGTTGGACAGGGGGCGAGTACTGAAGCTTTCTTT. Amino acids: CSVGQGASTEAFF.

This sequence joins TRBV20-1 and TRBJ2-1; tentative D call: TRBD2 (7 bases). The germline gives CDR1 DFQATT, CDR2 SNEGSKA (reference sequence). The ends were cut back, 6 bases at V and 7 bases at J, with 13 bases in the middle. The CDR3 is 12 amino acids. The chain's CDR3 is CSAGRGRNEQFF. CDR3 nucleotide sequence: TGCAGTGCGGGGAGGGGGAGGAATGAGCAGTTCTTC.

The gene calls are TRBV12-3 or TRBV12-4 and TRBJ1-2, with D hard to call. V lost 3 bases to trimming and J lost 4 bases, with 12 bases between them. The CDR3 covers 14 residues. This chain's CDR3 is CASSLAGSGYGYTF. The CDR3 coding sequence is TGTGCCAGCAGTTTGGCAGGATCAGGCTATGGCTACACCTTC.

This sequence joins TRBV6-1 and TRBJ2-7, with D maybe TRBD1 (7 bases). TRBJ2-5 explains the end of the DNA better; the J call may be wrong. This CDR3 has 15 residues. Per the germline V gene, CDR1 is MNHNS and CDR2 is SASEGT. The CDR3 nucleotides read TGTGCCAGCAGCGCCAAGACAGGGAGGACGGAGACCCAGTACTTC. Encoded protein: CASSAKTGRTETQYF.

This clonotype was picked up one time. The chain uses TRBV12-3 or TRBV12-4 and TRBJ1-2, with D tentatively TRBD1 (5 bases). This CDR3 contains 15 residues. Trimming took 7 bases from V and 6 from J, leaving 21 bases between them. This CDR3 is CASTPTAGGSNGYTF. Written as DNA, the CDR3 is TGTGCCAGCACTCCCACGGCGGGGGGGAGTAATGGCTACACCTTC.

As DNA, the CDR3 is TGTGCCACCCGACAGGCGGCCAAAAACATTCAGTACTTC. It yields the protein CATRQAAKNIQYF. The chain is built from TRBV15 and TRBJ2-4, with D maybe TRBD1 (6 bases). The CDR3 length is 13 residues. The V end was cut by 8 bases, the J end by 1 base, with 9 bases between. CDR1 LNHNV and CDR2 YYDKDF come from the germline V gene (reference sequence). The whole variable domain, filled in from reference TRBV15 and TRBJ2-4, reads DAMVIQNPRYQVTQFGKPVTLSCSQTLNHNVMYWYQQKSSQAPKLLFHYYDKDFNNEADTPDNFQSRRPNTSFCFLDIRSPGLGDTAMYLCATRQAAKNIQYFGAGTRLSVL.

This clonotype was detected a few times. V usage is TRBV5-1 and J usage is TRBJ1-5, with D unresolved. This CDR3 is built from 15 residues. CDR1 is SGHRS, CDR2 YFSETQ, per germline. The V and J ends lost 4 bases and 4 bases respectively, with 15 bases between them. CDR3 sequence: CASSPPDLGNQPQHF. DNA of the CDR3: TGCGCCAGCAGCCCCCCGGACCTGGGGAATCAGCCCCAGCATTTT.

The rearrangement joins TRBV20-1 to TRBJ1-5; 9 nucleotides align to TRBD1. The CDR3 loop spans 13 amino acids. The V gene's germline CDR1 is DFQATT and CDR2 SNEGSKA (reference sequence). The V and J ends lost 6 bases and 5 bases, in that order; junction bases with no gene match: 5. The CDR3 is CSAGTGQDQPQHF. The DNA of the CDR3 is TGCAGTGCCGGGACAGGGCAGGATCAGCCCCAGCATTTT.

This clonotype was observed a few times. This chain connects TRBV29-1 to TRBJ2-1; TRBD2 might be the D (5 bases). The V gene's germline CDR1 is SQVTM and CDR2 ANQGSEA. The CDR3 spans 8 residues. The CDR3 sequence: CKGDEQFF. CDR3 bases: TGCAAGGGAGATGAGCAGTTCTTC.

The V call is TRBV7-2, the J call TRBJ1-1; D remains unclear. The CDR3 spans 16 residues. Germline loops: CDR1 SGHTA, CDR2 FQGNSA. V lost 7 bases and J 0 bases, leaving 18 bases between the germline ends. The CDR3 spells CASIPPGLGMNTEAFF. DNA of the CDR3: TGTGCCAGCATACCACCGGGTTTGGGTATGAACACTGAAGCTTTCTTT.

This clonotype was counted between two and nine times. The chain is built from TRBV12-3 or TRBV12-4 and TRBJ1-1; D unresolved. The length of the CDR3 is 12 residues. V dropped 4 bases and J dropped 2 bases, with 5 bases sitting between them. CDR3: CASSSTNTEAFF. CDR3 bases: TGTGCCAGCAGTTCTACCAACACTGAAGCTTTCTTT.